This entry lists 10 T cell receptor beta chains sequenced from one sample in a study of graft-versus-host responses after intestinal transplantation. Sequenced by immunoSEQ multiplex PCR; TCRdb stores in-frame clones only, minus some. The table lists tens of thousands of clones, around nine tenths of them singletons. These receptors' antigens are unknown. The sequenced sample was unstimulated CD4+ T cells sorted from spleen or lymph node cells, obtained before transplant. The receptors derive from a human donor who was the organ donor for an intestinal transplant.

The chain links TRBV6-5 to TRBJ2-7, with a weak D call TRBD2 (6 bases). CDR3 length: 14 amino acids. V lost 2 bases to trimming and J lost 2 bases, with 10 bases between them. In germline, CDR1 is MNHEY, CDR2 SVGAGI. The CDR3 sequence: CASSYSTGAYEQYF. CDR3 in DNA: TGTGCCAGCAGTTACAGCACGGGAGCCTACGAGCAGTACTTC.

This clone came up once. The chain couples TRBV20-1 to TRBJ2-3, with D unresolved. CDR1 and CDR2 from the germline V gene are DFQATT and SNEGSKA (reference sequence). The V gene lost 4 bases and the J gene lost 5 bases, with 7 bases spanning the gap. The length of the CDR3 is 11 residues. The CDR3 sequence: CSATYGDTQYF. The CDR3 region has the DNA TGCAGTGCTACCTATGGAGATACGCAGTATTTT.

The chain is built from TRBV25-1 and TRBJ2-3; 10 positions agree with TRBD2. V trimming: 2 bases; J trimming: 0 bases; junction bases outside the gene matches: 5. Looked up from germline, CDR1 is MGHDK and CDR2 is SYGVNS. CDR3 length: 17 amino acids. As DNA, the CDR3 is TGTGCCAGCAGTGAACTAGCGGGAGACTCTAGCACAGATACGCAGTATTTT. Translating gives CASSELAGDSSTDTQYF.

The chain is built from TRBV5-6 and TRBJ2-7, with D perhaps TRBD2 (6 bases). V lost 3 bases, J lost 1 base, and 8 bases lay in between. Germline lookup yields CDR1 SGHDT and CDR2 YYEEEE. This CDR3 is built from 13 residues. CDR3 coding DNA: TGTGCCAGCAGCTGGGACTTATCCTACGAGCAGTACTTC. It encodes CASSWDLSYEQYF.

This clone was counted once. The V and J genes are TRBV7-3 and TRBJ2-2; 8 bases align to TRBD2. The CDR3 runs to 15 residues. Germline assignment: CDR1 SGHTA and CDR2 FQGTGA. The trim removed 4 bases at V and 6 bases at J, leaving 7 bases unmatched. The CDR3 protein is CASSSGGLVSGELFF. Here the CDR3 DNA reads TGTGCCAGCAGCTCCGGGGGACTAGTATCCGGGGAGCTGTTTTTT.

The rearrangement joins TRBV28 to TRBJ1-5; 10 bases map to TRBD1. Trimming took 5 bases from V and 2 from J; bases not matched to a gene: 6. CDR3 length equals 16 residues. Germline values: CDR1 MDHEN, CDR2 SYDVKM. CDR3 DNA sequence: TGTGCCAGCAGTCATACCGGGACAGGGGGCAATCAGCCCCAGCATTTT. Translation: CASSHTGTGGNQPQHF. Full variable domain (outside the CDR3, taken from reference TRBV28 and TRBJ1-5): DVKVTQSSRYLVKRTGEKVFLECVQDMDHENMFWYRQDPGLGLRLIYFSYDVKMKEKGDIPEGYSVSREKKERFSLILESASTNQTSMYLCASSHTGTGGNQPQHFGDGTRLSIL.

The rearrangement joins TRBV9 to TRBJ2-3; D is ambiguous. Trimming cost V 4 bases and J 0 bases, with 9 bases left between them. CDR3 length: 14 amino acids. From germline, CDR1 is SGDLS and CDR2 YYNGEE. The chain's CDR3 is CASSPTASTDTQYF. The CDR3 DNA reads TGTGCCAGCAGCCCAACAGCTAGCACAGATACGCAGTATTTT.

This chain joins TRBV2 and TRBJ2-1; 14 bases agree with TRBD2. The ends lost 6 bases at V and 7 bases at J; junction bases unmatched: 14. The CDR3 spans 18 residues. Germline V lookup: CDR1 SNHLY, CDR2 FYNNEI. CDR3 amino acids: CASRPRLAGGPYRNEQFF. As DNA, the CDR3 is TGTGCCAGCAGGCCTAGACTAGCGGGAGGGCCGTATAGGAATGAGCAGTTCTTC.

The V gene is TRBV28, the J gene TRBJ2-3; perhaps TRBD1 as D (6 bases). Germline V gene lookup returns CDR1 MDHEN and CDR2 SYDVKM. V was cut by 5 bases and J by 1 base, with 10 bases left in between. The CDR3 is made up of 14 amino acids. The CDR3 reads CASSRSGGTDTQYF. Here the CDR3 DNA reads TGTGCCAGCAGTAGGTCAGGGGGCACAGATACGCAGTATTTT. Variable domain in full (rest from reference TRBV28 and TRBJ2-3): DVKVTQSSRYLVKRTGEKVFLECVQDMDHENMFWYRQDPGLGLRLIYFSYDVKMKEKGDIPEGYSVSREKKERFSLILESASTNQTSMYLCASSRSGGTDTQYFGPGTRLTVL.

About this clone itself: The sample holds other DNA sequences that translate to the same CDR3. The J gene is TRBJ2-5, the V gene TRBV9; D tentatively reads TRBD1 or TRBD2 (6 bases each). V was shortened by 4 bases and J by 1 base, with 23 bases between the two germline ends. This CDR3 spans 18 amino acids. CDR1 SGDLS and CDR2 YYNGEE come from the germline V gene. The CDR3 loop reads CASSTAGDPGTPQETQYF. CDR3 nucleotide sequence: TGTGCCAGCAGCACAGCAGGGGACCCAGGGACTCCCCAAGAGACCCAGTACTTC.